A single sample is the source of the 30 T cell receptor beta chains below, sequenced in a study of T-cell reconstitution after alpha-beta-depleted transplantation in children. A TCRbeta library incorporating unique molecular identifiers was prepared. MiXCR was run by TCRdb on the PCR reads, yielding one entry per CDR3 protein. The data hold about a million distinct CDR3 sequences, with 25% to 35% observed a single time. Sequences were derived from PBMCs, mostly from graft donor cells, sampled 360 days after TCRalphabeta/CD19-depleted stem cell transplant. These receptors came from a boy younger than two who had a stem cell transplant for SCID, so the T cells may come from the graft donor.

The gene calls are TRBV6-5 and TRBJ2-7; tentatively, D is TRBD2 (6 bases). Germline assignment: CDR1 MNHEY and CDR2 SVGAGI. This CDR3 spans 12 amino acids. The V gene lost 1 base and the J gene lost 5 bases, with 6 bases spanning the gap. CDR3 region: CASSYWGDEQYF. The CDR3 region has the DNA TGTGCCAGCAGTTACTGGGGGGACGAGCAGTACTTC.

The chain links TRBV4-1 to TRBJ1-1; D not certain. CDR3 length equals 14 residues. CDR1 and CDR2 (germline): MGHRA, YSYEKL. The germline V and J ends were trimmed by 0 bases and 3 bases, with 8 bases remaining between them. The DNA of the CDR3 is TGCGCCAGCAGCCAAGACAACCGTTACACTGAAGCTTTCTTT. This sequence encodes CASSQDNRYTEAFF.

This clonotype was seen more than once but under ten times. The rearrangement links TRBV7-3 to TRBJ2-5, with D uncertain. Trimming took 2 bases from V and 5 from J, leaving 9 bases between them. Germline CDR1 and CDR2: SGHTA and FQGTGA. This CDR3 is built from 13 residues. This chain's CDR3 is CASSLLGTETQYF. Written as DNA, the CDR3 is TGTGCCAGCAGCTTACTAGGAACGGAGACCCAGTACTTC. Full variable domain (missing parts from reference TRBV7-3 and TRBJ2-5): GAGVSQTPSNKVTEKGKYVELRCDPISGHTALYWYRQSLGQGPEFLIYFQGTGAADDSGLPNDRFFAVRPEGSVSTLKIQRTERGDSAVYLCASSLLGTETQYFGPGTRLLVL.

The chain carries TRBV6-1 and TRBJ1-6; D might be TRBD1 (5 bases). This CDR3 comprises 19 residues. V shed 4 bases and J shed 0 bases, with 19 bases lying between them. The V gene's germline CDR1 is MNHNS and CDR2 SASEGT. The CDR3 sequence: CASSALRWDDDSYNSPLHF. CDR3 nucleotides: TGTGCCAGCAGTGCGTTAAGGTGGGACGATGACTCCTATAATTCACCCCTCCACTTT.

A few counts support this clonotype. V and J are TRBV12-3 or TRBV12-4 and TRBJ1-1; D is uncertain. V lost 5 bases and J 2 bases, leaving 18 bases between the germline ends. The CDR3 has 16 amino acids. The CDR3, as DNA: TGTGCCAGCAGTATAGACGGACGGAGACCTAACACTGAAGCTTTCTTT. Amino acid sequence: CASSIDGRRPNTEAFF.

This clonotype has just a few counts. The chain joins TRBV4-1 to TRBJ2-3, with TRBD2 matching over 8 bases. V was pared by 4 bases and J by 5 bases, with 11 bases of the junction left unmatched. Germline V lookup: CDR1 MGHRA, CDR2 YSYEKL. The CDR3 length is 16 residues. The CDR3 loop reads CASSPRPGLDEDTQYF. In nucleotides, the CDR3 is TGCGCCAGCAGCCCGCGGCCGGGACTAGATGAAGATACGCAGTATTTT.

Only a few counts were recorded for this clonotype. V usage is TRBV10-3 and J usage is TRBJ1-2, with D unclear. CDR1 is ENHRY, CDR2 SYGVKD, per germline. Trimming stripped 8 bases from V and 8 bases from J, with 18 bases between. The CDR3 length is 13 residues. The CDR3 spells CAIDSDRGVGYTF. The DNA for the CDR3 is TGTGCCATCGATTCGGATCGTGGGGTGGGCTACACCTTC.

The rearrangement links TRBV12-3 or TRBV12-4 to TRBJ2-7; D possibly uses TRBD1 or TRBD2 (7 bases each). V shed 6 bases and J shed 0 bases, with 15 bases lying between them. This CDR3 contains 15 residues. CDR3 sequence reads: CASSPGGGSSYEQYF. For the CDR3, the DNA is TGTGCCAGCAGCCCAGGGGGGGGAAGCTCCTACGAGCAGTACTTC.

The table lists this clonotype with a count of one. This CDR3 fails to terminate in the conserved phenylalanine or tryptophan, so it likely reflects a read error. The V call is TRBV5-1, the J call TRBJ2-7; TRBD1 agrees at 7 bases. The V and J ends lost 4 bases and 6 bases, in that order; junction bases with no gene match: 10. The CDR3 is made up of 14 amino acids. Germline V gene data show CDR1 as SGHRS and CDR2 as YFSETQ. The CDR3, as DNA: TGCGCCAGCAGCCGCACCGGGACAGCCGGCGAGCAGTACTGC. Protein: CASSRTGTAGEQYC.

There are a few counts of this clonotype. The chain uses TRBV7-2 and TRBJ1-6; no clear D gene. CDR3 length equals 16 residues. The germline V gene encodes CDR1 SGHTA and CDR2 FQGNSA. The germline V and J ends were trimmed by 1 base and 10 bases, with 17 bases remaining between them. The CDR3: CASSLGFGLAESPLHF. Here the CDR3 DNA reads TGTGCCAGCAGCTTAGGCTTTGGTTTAGCGGAATCACCCCTCCACTTT.

The chain employs TRBV12-3 or TRBV12-4 and TRBJ2-2; maybe TRBD2 (5 bases). CDR3 length: 15 amino acids. The ends were cut back, 7 bases at V and 7 bases at J, with 19 bases in the middle. Here the CDR3 DNA reads TGTGCCAGCACCAAATTCGGGGTCCCCCGCGGGGAGCTGTTTTTT. This encodes CASTKFGVPRGELFF.

This chain uses TRBV7-9 with TRBJ2-3, with a tentative D call TRBD2 (7 bases). The length of the CDR3 is 15 residues. Germline V gene sequence: CDR1 SEHNR, CDR2 FQNEAQ (reference sequence). The V end was cut by 1 base, the J end by 4 bases, with 12 bases between. CDR3: CASSLVGGEADTQYF. In nucleotides, the CDR3 is TGTGCCAGCAGCTTAGTAGGGGGGGAAGCAGATACGCAGTATTTT. Based on the CDR3 plus reference TRBV7-9 and TRBJ2-3, the full variable domain is DTGVSQNPRHKITKRGQNVTFRCDPISEHNRLYWYRQTLGQGPEFLTYFQNEAQLEKSRLLSDRFSAERPKGSFSTLEIQRTEQGDSAMYLCASSLVGGEADTQYFGPGTRLTVL.

The chain couples TRBV18 to TRBJ1-2; D gene ambiguous. Trimming removed 4 bases from V and 6 bases from J, with 12 bases in between. The CDR3 runs to 13 residues. CDR1 is KGHSH, CDR2 LQKENI, per germline. The CDR3 DNA is TGTGCCAGCTCACGGACGGATTCCGATGGCTACACCTTC. Translation: CASSRTDSDGYTF.

The chain links TRBV4-1 to TRBJ2-2; tentative D call: TRBD2 (5 bases). Germline CDR1 reads MGHRA; CDR2 reads YSYEKL. This CDR3 is built from 18 residues. V was trimmed by 0 bases and J by 0 bases, leaving 14 bases between them. In DNA, the CDR3 is TGCGCCAGCAGCCAAGAAGGAGGTAGGGCTACGAACACCGGGGAGCTGTTTTTT. Translated, it gives CASSQEGGRATNTGELFF.

This clonotype appeared a single time. The CDR3 DNA sequence: TGTGCCACCAGTGGGGACAGGAATTCACCCCTCCACTTT. Amino acids: CATSGDRNSPLHF. This rearrangement joins TRBV24-1 to TRBJ1-6, with 8 bases matching TRBD1. The J segment lost 7 bases and the V segment lost 5 bases, leaving 0 bases of the junction unmatched. Germline CDR1 KGHDR, CDR2 SFDVKD. This CDR3 has 13 amino acids.

Here the CDR3 reads CASIGQKETQYF. The CDR3 DNA follows: TGCGCCAGCATAGGGCAGAAAGAGACCCAGTACTTC. This chain connects TRBV5-1 to TRBJ2-5; D ambiguous. Germline lookup yields CDR1 SGHRS and CDR2 YFSETQ. V was trimmed by 6 bases and J by 3 bases, leaving 9 bases between them. The CDR3 consists of 12 residues. Full variable domain (missing parts from reference TRBV5-1 and TRBJ2-5): KAGVTQTPRYLIKTRGQQVTLSCSPISGHRSVSWYQQTPGQGLQFLFEYFSETQRNKGNFPGRFSGRQFSNSRSEMNVSTLELGDSALYLCASIGQKETQYFGPGTRLLVL.

The chain couples TRBV29-1 to TRBJ2-3, with D uncertain. The V end lost 6 bases, the J end lost 0 bases, and 13 bases lay between the germline ends. Germline CDR1 is SQVTM and CDR2 is ANQGSEA. This CDR3 is built from 14 residues. CDR3: CSVRPRTSTDTQYF. The CDR3 coding sequence is TGCAGCGTCCGACCCCGAACTAGCACAGATACGCAGTATTTT.

This rearrangement joins TRBV7-2 to TRBJ1-2; 7 nucleotides line up with TRBD1. CDR3 length: 13 residues. V gave up 4 bases and J gave up 8 bases; unmatched junction bases: 7. Germline V gene sequence: CDR1 SGHTA, CDR2 FQGNSA. The CDR3 here is CASSYRTGRGYTF. CDR3 bases: TGTGCCAGCAGCTACCGGACAGGCCGGGGCTACACCTTC. Supplemented by reference TRBV7-2 and TRBJ1-2, the full variable domain reads GAGVSQSPSNKVTEKGKDVELRCDPISGHTALYWYRQSLGQGLEFLIYFQGNSAPDKSGLPSDRFSAERTGGSVSTLTIQRTQQEDSAVYLCASSYRTGRGYTFGSGTRLTVV.

This clonotype was recorded a few times. The V call is TRBV7-3, the J call TRBJ2-1; 8 bases are shared with TRBD2. CDR1 SGHTA and CDR2 FQGTGA come from the germline V gene. The CDR3 is 15 amino acids. V lost 1 base, J lost 8 bases, and 7 bases stayed unmatched. CDR3 in amino acids: CASSLSGTRRDEQFF. The CDR3 coding sequence is TGTGCCAGCAGCTTAAGCGGGACTAGGAGGGATGAGCAGTTCTTC.

This chain connects TRBV12-3 or TRBV12-4 to TRBJ2-5, with D unresolved. The CDR3 loop spans 13 amino acids. The V end lost 2 bases, the J end lost 5 bases, and 9 bases lay between the germline ends. The CDR3 DNA reads TGTGCCAGCAGTTTACGGTGGAAGGAGACCCAGTACTTC. Translation gives CASSLRWKETQYF.

CDR3 sequence: CSARVITYSNQPQHF. The CDR3 bases are TGCAGTGCTAGAGTCATAACTTATAGCAATCAGCCCCAGCATTTT. The chain combines TRBV20-1 with TRBJ1-5; no clear D gene. Trimming removed 1 base from V and 0 bases from J, with 10 bases in between. The CDR3 consists of 15 residues. Germline values: CDR1 DFQATT, CDR2 SNEGSKA (reference sequence).

The genes are TRBV7-3 and TRBJ2-2, with 7 positions matching TRBD1. The CDR3 runs 18 residues. With 1 base clipped from V and 0 bases from J, the junction kept 8 bases outside the gene matches. Germline-derived CDR1 and CDR2 are SGHTA and FQGTGA. The chain's CDR3 is CASSLSPGDSSNTGELFF. The DNA for the CDR3 is TGTGCCAGCAGCTTAAGCCCCGGGGACAGCTCGAACACCGGGGAGCTGTTTTTT. Filled out from reference TRBV7-3 and TRBJ2-2, the complete variable domain reads GAGVSQTPSNKVTEKGKYVELRCDPISGHTALYWYRQSLGQGPEFLIYFQGTGAADDSGLPNDRFFAVRPEGSVSTLKIQRTERGDSAVYLCASSLSPGDSSNTGELFFGEGSRLTVL.

This clonotype was picked up a small number of times. V usage is TRBV9 and J usage is TRBJ2-5, with a weak D call TRBD2 (6 bases). V dropped 2 bases and J dropped 0 bases, with 17 bases sitting between them. The CDR3 is 17 amino acids. Germline CDR1 reads SGDLS; CDR2 reads YYNGEE. CDR3 amino acids: CASSVRGSGVYQETQYF. Here the CDR3 DNA reads TGTGCCAGCAGCGTCAGAGGCTCGGGAGTGTACCAAGAGACCCAGTACTTC.

The chain joins TRBV15 to TRBJ2-5; D may be TRBD1 (6 bases). The CDR3 contains 13 residues. Germline V lookup: CDR1 LNHNV, CDR2 YYDKDF (reference sequence). V was clipped by 7 bases and J by 2 bases, with 11 bases between them. Here the CDR3 DNA reads TGTGCCACCAAACAGGGAAGACAAGAGACCCAGTACTTC. Amino acids: CATKQGRQETQYF.

The chain combines TRBV5-1 with TRBJ1-1; 9 bases are shared with TRBD1. V lost 3 bases, J lost 0 bases, and 12 bases stayed unmatched. Germline loops: CDR1 SGHRS, CDR2 YFSETQ. CDR3 length: 18 residues. The CDR3 sequence: CASSSNLINRGLNTEAFF. Written as DNA, the CDR3 is TGCGCCAGCAGCTCCAATCTTATAAACAGGGGGCTGAACACTGAAGCTTTCTTT.

This clonotype was found a few times. The gene calls are TRBV10-3 and TRBJ1-6; D is unclear. V was shortened by 1 base and J by 6 bases, with 10 bases between the two germline ends. The CDR3 has 15 amino acids. CDR1 and CDR2 from the germline V gene are ENHRY and SYGVKD. The CDR3 bases are TGTGCCATCAGTGAGTGGGCCACGTCTAATTCACCCCTCCACTTT. As protein: CAISEWATSNSPLHF.

The V call is TRBV29-1, the J call TRBJ2-2, with 9 bases identical to TRBD1. Trimming at V came to 7 bases and at J to 4 bases, leaving 7 bases not matched to a gene. The CDR3 sequence is 14 residues long. Germline CDR1 reads SQVTM; CDR2 reads ANQGSEA. In DNA, the CDR3 is TGCAGCGCCTCGGGACAGGGTACCACCGGGGAGCTGTTTTTT. The encoded protein is CSASGQGTTGELFF.

A few counts support this clonotype. The chain carries TRBV3-1 and TRBJ2-3, with D perhaps matching TRBD2 (5 bases). There are 14 residues in the CDR3. V was trimmed by 5 bases and J by 6 bases, leaving 15 bases between them. Germline V gene lookup returns CDR1 LGHDT and CDR2 YNNKEL (reference sequence). The DNA for the CDR3 is TGTGCCAGCAGCGCGAAGGTCAGAGGGGATACGCAGTATTTT. This translates into CASSAKVRGDTQYF.

The chain is built from TRBV12-3 or TRBV12-4 and TRBJ2-1; no firm D call. Trimming removed 6 bases from V and 12 bases from J, with 18 bases in between. CDR3 length equals 13 residues. CDR3 in DNA: TGTGCCAGCAGGGCCCGACTTGGGTCAACGCAGTTCTTC. Translation gives CASRARLGSTQFF.

The chain carries TRBV20-1 and TRBJ2-1, with D perhaps matching TRBD1 (5 bases). There are 16 residues in the CDR3. The V and J ends lost 0 bases and 4 bases respectively, with 16 bases between them. Germline lookup yields CDR1 DFQATT and CDR2 SNEGSKA (reference sequence). The CDR3 DNA reads as TGCAGTGCTAGAGAGGGCAGGGCGGCCTTGTACAATGAGCAGTTCTTC. It codes for CSAREGRAALYNEQFF.